Each of the 2 T cell receptor beta chains below was sequenced from the same sample in a study of PD-1 blockade in classical Hodgkin lymphoma. In every patient, relapse followed autologous stem cell transplantation, while exposure to brentuximab vedotin differed. Only in-frame clones appear in the TCRdb table, and some are missing; sequencing was by immunoSEQ multiplex PCR. The top ten hold roughly 10% of the sample, which has about 94,000 clones, about 91% seen once. The source was peripheral blood mononuclear cells (PBMCs), collected before the second cycle of nivolumab. These receptors were taken from a human donor with classical Hodgkin lymphoma.

The chain joins TRBV19 to TRBJ1-6; 7 nucleotides match TRBD1. Losses at the gene ends were 3 bases for V and 9 bases for J; bases not matched to a gene: 2. CDR3 length equals 13 residues. Germline V CDR1 and CDR2: LNHDA, SQIVND (reference sequence). Here the CDR3 DNA reads TGTGCCAGTAGTATGGGGACAGCTTCACCCCTCCACTTT. Protein sequence: CASSMGTASPLHF.

The gene calls are TRBV5-4 and TRBJ1-1; D gene unclear. The CDR3 consists of 12 residues. V was cut by 0 bases and J by 8 bases, with 8 bases left in between. Per germline, CDR1 SGHNT and CDR2 YYREEE (reference sequence). CDR3 sequence: CASSLDVSEAFF. The CDR3 DNA is TGTGCCAGCAGCTTGGACGTATCCGAAGCTTTCTTT.